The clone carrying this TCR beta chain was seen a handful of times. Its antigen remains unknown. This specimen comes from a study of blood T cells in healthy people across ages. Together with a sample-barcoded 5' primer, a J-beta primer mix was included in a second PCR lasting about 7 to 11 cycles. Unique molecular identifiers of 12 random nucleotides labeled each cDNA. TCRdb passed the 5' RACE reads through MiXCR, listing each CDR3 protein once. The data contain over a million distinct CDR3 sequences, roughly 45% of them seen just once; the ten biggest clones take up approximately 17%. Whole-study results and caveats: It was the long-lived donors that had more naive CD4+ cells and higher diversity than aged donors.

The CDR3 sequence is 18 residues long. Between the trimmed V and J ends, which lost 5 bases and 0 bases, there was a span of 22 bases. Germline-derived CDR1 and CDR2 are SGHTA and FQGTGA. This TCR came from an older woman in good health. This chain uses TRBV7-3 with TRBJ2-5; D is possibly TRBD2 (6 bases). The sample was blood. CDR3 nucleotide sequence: TGTGCCAGCAGCCCATCTAACGGGAGATTAGGCAACCAAGAGACCCAGTACTTC. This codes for CASSPSNGRLGNQETQYF. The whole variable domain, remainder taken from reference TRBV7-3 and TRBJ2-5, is GAGVSQTPSNKVTEKGKYVELRCDPISGHTALYWYRQSLGQGPEFLIYFQGTGAADDSGLPNDRFFAVRPEGSVSTLKIQRTERGDSAVYLCASSPSNGRLGNQETQYFGPGTRLLVL.